This entry features one T cell receptor (beta chain) sequence. Its antigen is undetermined. This entry belongs to a study of CD8 T cells in ankylosing spondylitis. Germline CDR1 reads KGHSH; CDR2 reads LQKENI. The CDR3 has 15 residues. V was pared by 5 bases and J by 0 bases, with 3 bases of the junction left unmatched. TCRdb independently ran MiXCR on the 5' RACE reads; one entry per CDR3 protein. The repertoire holds around 390,000 distinct CDR3 sequences, with about a fifth as singletons. Study-wide results and caveats: A motif in TCR beta, a set of eight highly homologous variants, appeared characteristic of ankylosing spondylitis blood. In peripheral blood, disease-linked CD8+ clones occurred at relatively low frequencies.

The sequencing sample was made of blood, either unsorted or a sorted T cell fraction (not recorded which). The chain joins TRBV18 to TRBJ2-3; 9 bases agree with TRBD2. The TCR sequence derives from a male donor with ankylosing spondylitis. The CDR3 reads CASSATSGSTDTQYF. The DNA for the CDR3 is TGTGCCAGCTCAGCAACTAGCGGGAGCACAGATACGCAGTATTTT.